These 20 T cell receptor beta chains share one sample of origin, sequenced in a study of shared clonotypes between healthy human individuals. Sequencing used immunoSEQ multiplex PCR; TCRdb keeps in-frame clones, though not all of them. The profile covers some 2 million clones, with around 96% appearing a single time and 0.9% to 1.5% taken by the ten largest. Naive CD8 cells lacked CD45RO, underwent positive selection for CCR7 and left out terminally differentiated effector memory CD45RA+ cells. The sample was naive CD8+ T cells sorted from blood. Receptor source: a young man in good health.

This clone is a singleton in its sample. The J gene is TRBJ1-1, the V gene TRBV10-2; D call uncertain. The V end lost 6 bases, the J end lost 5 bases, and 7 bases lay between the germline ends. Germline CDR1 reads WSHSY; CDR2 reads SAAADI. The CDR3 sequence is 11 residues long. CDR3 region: CASREVTEAFF. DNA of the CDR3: TGCGCCAGCAGGGAGGTGACTGAAGCTTTCTTT.

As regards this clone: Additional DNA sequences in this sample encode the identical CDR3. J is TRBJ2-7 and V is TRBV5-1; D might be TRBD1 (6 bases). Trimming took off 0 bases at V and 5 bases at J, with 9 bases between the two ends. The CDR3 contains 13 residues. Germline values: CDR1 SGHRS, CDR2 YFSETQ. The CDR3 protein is CASSLAGADEQYF. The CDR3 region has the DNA TGCGCCAGCAGCTTGGCAGGGGCGGACGAGCAGTACTTC.

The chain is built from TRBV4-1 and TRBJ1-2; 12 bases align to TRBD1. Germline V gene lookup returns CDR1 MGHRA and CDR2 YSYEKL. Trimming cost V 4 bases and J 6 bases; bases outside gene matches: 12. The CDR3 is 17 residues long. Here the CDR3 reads CASSPSGQGALGDGYTF. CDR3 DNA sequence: TGCGCCAGCAGCCCATCGGGACAGGGGGCGTTGGGAGATGGCTACACCTTC.

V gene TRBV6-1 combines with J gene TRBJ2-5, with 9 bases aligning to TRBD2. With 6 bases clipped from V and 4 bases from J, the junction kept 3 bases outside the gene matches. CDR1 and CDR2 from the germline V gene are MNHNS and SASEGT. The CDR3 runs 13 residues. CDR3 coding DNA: TGTGCCAGCAGGGTACTAGCGGGAGAGACCCAGTACTTC. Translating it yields CASRVLAGETQYF.

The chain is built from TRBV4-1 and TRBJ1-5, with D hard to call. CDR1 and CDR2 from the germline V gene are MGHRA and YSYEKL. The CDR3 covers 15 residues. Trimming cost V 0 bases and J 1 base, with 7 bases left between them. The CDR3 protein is CASSQDGMSNQPQHF. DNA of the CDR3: TGCGCCAGCAGCCAAGATGGAATGAGCAATCAGCCCCAGCATTTT.

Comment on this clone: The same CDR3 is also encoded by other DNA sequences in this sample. CDR3 protein: CASSLVGEGTDTQYF. The CDR3 region has the DNA TGTGCCAGCAGCTTGGTAGGGGAGGGAACAGATACGCAGTATTTT. The V call is TRBV5-4, the J call TRBJ2-3, with 7 bases identical to TRBD2. The CDR3 contains 15 residues. Losses at the gene ends were 0 bases for V and 3 bases for J; bases not matched to a gene: 4. Germline CDR1 SGHNT, CDR2 YYREEE (reference sequence).

Here the CDR3 DNA reads TGTGCCAGCAGTTACTCGACTAGCTTGGGCGAGCAGTACTTC. This gives the protein CASSYSTSLGEQYF. V gene TRBV6-6 combines with J gene TRBJ2-7; 7 bases agree with TRBD2. Germline trimming cut 0 bases from V and 6 bases from J; bases unmatched to any gene: 5. The CDR3 runs to 14 residues. CDR1 is MNHNY, CDR2 SVGAGI, per germline (reference sequence).

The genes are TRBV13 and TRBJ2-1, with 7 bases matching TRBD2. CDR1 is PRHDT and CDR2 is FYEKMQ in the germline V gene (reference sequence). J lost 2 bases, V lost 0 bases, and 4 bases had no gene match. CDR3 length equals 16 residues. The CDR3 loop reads CASSLGASGPYNEQFF. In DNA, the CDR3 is TGTGCCAGCAGCTTAGGCGCTAGCGGACCCTACAATGAGCAGTTCTTC.

CDR3 coding DNA: TGTGCCAGCAGTTTGAGCTTGGGTGTGGCCGAGCAGTACTTC. Translation: CASSLSLGVAEQYF. The V and J genes are TRBV6-5 and TRBJ2-7; D not resolved. Germline V gene lookup returns CDR1 MNHEY and CDR2 SVGAGI. This CDR3 contains 14 residues. The V end was cut by 4 bases, the J end by 6 bases, with 16 bases between.

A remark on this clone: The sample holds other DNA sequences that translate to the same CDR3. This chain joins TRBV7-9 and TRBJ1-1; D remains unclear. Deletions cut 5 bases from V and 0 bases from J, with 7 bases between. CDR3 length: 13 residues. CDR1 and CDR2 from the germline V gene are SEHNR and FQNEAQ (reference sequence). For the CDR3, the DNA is TGTGCCAGCAGCCCGCCCTTGAACACTGAAGCTTTCTTT. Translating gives CASSPPLNTEAFF.

The CDR3 region is CASSKALRDRGRRGNQPQHF. The CDR3 DNA sequence: TGTGCCAGCAGCAAAGCGTTGAGGGACAGGGGGCGAAGGGGCAATCAGCCCCAGCATTTT. The chain carries TRBV21-1 and TRBJ1-5; the D call in the table, TRBD1, was not verified against the DNA. TRBV21-1 is a listed pseudogene. CDR3 length: 20 residues.

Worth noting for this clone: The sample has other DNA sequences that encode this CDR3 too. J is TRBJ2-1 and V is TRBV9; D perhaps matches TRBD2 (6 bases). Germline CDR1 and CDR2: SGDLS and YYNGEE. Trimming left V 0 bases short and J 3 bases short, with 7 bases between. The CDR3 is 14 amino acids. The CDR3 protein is CASSVGGDYNEQFF. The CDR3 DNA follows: TGTGCCAGCAGCGTAGGGGGGGACTACAATGAGCAGTTCTTC.

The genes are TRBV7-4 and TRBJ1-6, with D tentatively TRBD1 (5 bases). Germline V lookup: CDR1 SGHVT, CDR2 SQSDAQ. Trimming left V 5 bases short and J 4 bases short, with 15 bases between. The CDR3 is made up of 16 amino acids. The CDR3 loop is CASSPGSGTYNSPLHF. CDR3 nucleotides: TGTGCCAGCAGCCCTGGTTCAGGGACTTATAATTCACCCCTCCACTTT.

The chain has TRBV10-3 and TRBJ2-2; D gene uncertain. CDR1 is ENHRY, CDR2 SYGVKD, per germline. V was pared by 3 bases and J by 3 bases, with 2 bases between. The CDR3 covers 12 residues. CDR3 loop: CAISDYTGELFF. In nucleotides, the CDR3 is TGTGCCATCAGTGACTACACCGGGGAGCTGTTTTTT.

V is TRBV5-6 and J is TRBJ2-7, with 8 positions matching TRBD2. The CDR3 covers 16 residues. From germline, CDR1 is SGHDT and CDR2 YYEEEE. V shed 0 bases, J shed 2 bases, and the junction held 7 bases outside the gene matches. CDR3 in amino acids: CASSLGPAGVPYEQYF. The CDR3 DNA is TGTGCCAGCAGCTTGGGCCCAGCGGGGGTCCCCTACGAGCAGTACTTC.

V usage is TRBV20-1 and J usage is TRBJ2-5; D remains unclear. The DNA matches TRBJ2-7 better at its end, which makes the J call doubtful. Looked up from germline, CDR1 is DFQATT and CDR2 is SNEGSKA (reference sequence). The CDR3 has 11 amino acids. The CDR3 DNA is TGCAGTGCTATCCTTCCCTACGAGCAGTACTTC. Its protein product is CSAILPYEQYF.

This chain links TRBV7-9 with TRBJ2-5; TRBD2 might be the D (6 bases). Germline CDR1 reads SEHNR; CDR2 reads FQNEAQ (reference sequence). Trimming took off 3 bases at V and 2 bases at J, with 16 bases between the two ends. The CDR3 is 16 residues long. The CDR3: CASSFEFFAGQETQYF. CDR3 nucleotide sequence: TGTGCCAGCAGCTTCGAATTCTTTGCGGGACAAGAGACCCAGTACTTC.

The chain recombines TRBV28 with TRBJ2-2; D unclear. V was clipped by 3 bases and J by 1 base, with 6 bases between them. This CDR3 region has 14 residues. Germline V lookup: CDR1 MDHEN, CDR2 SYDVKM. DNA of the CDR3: TGTGCCAGCAGTTTTACAGAGAACACCGGGGAGCTGTTTTTT. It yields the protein CASSFTENTGELFF.

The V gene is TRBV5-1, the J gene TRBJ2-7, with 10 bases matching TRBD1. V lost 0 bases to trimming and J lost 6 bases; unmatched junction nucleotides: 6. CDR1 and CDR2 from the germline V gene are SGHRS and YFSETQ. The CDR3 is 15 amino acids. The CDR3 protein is CASSLEGTGVFEQYF. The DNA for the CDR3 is TGCGCCAGCAGCTTGGAAGGGACAGGGGTATTCGAGCAGTACTTC.

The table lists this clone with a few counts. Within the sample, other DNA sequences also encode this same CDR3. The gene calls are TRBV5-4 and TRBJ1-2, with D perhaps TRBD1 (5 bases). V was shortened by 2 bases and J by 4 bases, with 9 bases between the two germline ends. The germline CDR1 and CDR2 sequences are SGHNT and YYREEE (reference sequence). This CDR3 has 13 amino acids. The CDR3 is CASSFTGSYGYTF. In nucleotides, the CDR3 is TGTGCCAGCAGCTTTACAGGAAGCTATGGCTACACCTTC.